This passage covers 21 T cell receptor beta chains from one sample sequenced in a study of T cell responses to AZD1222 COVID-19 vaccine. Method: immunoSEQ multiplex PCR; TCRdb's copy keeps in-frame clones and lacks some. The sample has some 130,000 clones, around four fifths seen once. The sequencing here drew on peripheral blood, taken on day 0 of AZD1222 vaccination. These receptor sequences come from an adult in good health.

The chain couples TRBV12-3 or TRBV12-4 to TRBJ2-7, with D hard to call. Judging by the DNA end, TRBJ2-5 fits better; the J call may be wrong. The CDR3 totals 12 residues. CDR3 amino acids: CASSIPAGTQYF. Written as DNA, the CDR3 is TGTGCCAGCAGCATTCCCGCCGGGACCCAGTACTTC.

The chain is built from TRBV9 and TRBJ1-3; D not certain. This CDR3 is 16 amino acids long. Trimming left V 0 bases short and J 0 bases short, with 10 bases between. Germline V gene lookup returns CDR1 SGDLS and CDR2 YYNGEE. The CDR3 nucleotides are TGTGCCAGCAGCGTAGAGTTAGCGAGCTCTGGAAACACCATATATTTT. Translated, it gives CASSVELASSGNTIYF. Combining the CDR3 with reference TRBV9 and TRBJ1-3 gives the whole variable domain DSGVTQTPKHLITATGQRVTLRCSPRSGDLSVYWYQQSLDQGLQFLIQYYNGEERAKGNILERFSAQQFPDLHSELNLSSLELGDSALYFCASSVELASSGNTIYFGEGSWLTVV.

CDR3 region: CASSSGPGRSNEQFF. CDR3 in DNA: TGCGCCAGCAGCTCCGGACCCGGTCGTTCCAATGAGCAGTTCTTC. The chain employs TRBV5-1 and TRBJ2-1; D call uncertain. Germline CDR1 SGHRS, CDR2 YFSETQ. Trimming shortened V by 3 bases and J by 6 bases, and 16 bases separated the two germline ends. CDR3 length: 15 amino acids.

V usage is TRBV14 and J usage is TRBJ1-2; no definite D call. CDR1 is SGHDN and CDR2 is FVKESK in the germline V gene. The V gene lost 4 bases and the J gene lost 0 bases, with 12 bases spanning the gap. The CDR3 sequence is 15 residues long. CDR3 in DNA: TGTGCCAGCAGCCTCGAGCCCAGGACTAACTATGGCTACACCTTC. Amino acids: CASSLEPRTNYGYTF.

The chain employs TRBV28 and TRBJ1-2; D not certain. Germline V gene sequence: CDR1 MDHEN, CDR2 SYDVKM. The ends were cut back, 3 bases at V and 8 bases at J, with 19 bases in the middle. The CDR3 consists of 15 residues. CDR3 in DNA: TGTGCCAGCAGTTTCGATCTAGGGTACCGTAGGGGCTACACCTTC. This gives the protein CASSFDLGYRRGYTF.

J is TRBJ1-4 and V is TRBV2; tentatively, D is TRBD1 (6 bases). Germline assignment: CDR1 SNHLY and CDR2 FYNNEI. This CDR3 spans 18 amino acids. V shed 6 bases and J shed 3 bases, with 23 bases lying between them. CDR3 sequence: CASSASGKGVLANEKLFF. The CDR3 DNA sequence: TGTGCCAGCAGCGCAAGCGGCAAGGGGGTTCTAGCTAATGAAAAACTGTTTTTT.

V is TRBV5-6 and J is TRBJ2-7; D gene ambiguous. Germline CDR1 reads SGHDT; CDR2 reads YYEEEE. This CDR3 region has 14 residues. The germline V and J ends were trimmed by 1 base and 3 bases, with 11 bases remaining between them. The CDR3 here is CASSLTKGYYEQYF. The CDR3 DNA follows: TGTGCCAGCAGCTTGACCAAGGGTTACTACGAGCAGTACTTC.

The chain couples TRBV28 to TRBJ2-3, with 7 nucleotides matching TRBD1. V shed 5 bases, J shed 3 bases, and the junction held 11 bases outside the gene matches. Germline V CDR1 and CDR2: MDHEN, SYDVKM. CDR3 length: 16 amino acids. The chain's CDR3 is CASSPRQGRGTDTQYF. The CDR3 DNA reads TGTGCCAGCAGTCCGAGACAGGGCAGGGGAACAGATACGCAGTATTTT.

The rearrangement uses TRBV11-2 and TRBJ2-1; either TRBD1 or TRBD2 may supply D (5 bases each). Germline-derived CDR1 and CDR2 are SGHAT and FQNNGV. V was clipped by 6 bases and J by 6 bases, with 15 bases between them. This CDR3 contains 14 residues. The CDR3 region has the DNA TGTGCCAGCAGTCTCTGGGGGTTCTCCAATGAGCAGTTCTTC. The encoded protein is CASSLWGFSNEQFF.

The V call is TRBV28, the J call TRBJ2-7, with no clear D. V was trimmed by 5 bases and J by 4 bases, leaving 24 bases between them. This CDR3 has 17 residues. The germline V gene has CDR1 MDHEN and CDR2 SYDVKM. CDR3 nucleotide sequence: TGTGCCAGCAGTCAAGATTATTCCCGGGCCCCCAAGTACGAGCAGTACTTC. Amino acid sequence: CASSQDYSRAPKYEQYF. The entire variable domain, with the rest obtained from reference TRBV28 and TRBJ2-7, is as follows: DVKVTQSSRYLVKRTGEKVFLECVQDMDHENMFWYRQDPGLGLRLIYFSYDVKMKEKGDIPEGYSVSREKKERFSLILESASTNQTSMYLCASSQDYSRAPKYEQYFGPGTRLTVT.

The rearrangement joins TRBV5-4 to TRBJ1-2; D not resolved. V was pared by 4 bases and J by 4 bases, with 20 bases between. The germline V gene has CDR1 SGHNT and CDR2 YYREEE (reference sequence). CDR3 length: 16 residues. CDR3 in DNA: TGTGCCAGCAGCGGAGTTCGACGGTGGCGGATCTATGGCTACACCTTC. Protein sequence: CASSGVRRWRIYGYTF.

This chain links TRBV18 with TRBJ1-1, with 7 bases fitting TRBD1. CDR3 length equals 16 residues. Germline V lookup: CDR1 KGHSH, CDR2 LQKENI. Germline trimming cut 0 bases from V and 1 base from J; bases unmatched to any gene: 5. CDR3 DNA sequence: TGTGCCAGCTCACCACCAGGGAGGGGGCGGAACACTGAAGCTTTCTTT. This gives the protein CASSPPGRGRNTEAFF.

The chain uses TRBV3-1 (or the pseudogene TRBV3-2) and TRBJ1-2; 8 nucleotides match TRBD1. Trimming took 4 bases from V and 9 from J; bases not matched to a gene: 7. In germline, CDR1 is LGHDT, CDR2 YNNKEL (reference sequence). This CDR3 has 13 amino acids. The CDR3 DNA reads TGTGCCAGCAGCCCCCGGACAGGGAGTCGCTACACCTTC. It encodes CASSPRTGSRYTF.

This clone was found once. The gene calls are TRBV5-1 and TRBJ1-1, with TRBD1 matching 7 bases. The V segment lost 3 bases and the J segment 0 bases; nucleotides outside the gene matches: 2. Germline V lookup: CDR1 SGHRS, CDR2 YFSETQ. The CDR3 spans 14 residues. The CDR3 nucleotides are TGCGCCAGCAGCTCCAGGGGGGTGAACACTGAAGCTTTCTTT. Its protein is CASSSRGVNTEAFF.

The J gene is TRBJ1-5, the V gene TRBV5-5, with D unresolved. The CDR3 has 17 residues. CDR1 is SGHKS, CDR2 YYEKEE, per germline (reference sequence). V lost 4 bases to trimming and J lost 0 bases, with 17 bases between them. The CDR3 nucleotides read TGTGCCAGCAGCCCGCTACACCTACCCGGTAGCAATCAGCCCCAGCATTTT. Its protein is CASSPLHLPGSNQPQHF.

DNA of the CDR3: TGTGCCAGCAGTCAAGGGATCCAAGAGACCCAGTACTTC. Amino acid sequence: CASSQGIQETQYF. The chain is built from TRBV12-3 or TRBV12-4 and TRBJ2-5; D not resolved. The CDR3 has 13 residues. V lost 5 bases and J 1 base, leaving 8 bases between the germline ends.

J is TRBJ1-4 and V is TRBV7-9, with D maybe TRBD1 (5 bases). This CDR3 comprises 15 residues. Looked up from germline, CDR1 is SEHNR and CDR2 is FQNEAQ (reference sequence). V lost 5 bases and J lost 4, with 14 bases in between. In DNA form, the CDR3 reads TGTGCCAGCAGCCCGTCGGGACGGAGTAATGAAAAACTGTTTTTT. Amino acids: CASSPSGRSNEKLFF.

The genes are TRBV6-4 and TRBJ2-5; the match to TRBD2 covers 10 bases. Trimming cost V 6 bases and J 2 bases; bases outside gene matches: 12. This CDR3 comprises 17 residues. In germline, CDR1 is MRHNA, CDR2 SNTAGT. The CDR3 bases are TGTGCCAGCAGACCTAGCGGGGGCCCCCCCCCTCAAGAGACCCAGTACTTC. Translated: CASRPSGGPPPQETQYF.

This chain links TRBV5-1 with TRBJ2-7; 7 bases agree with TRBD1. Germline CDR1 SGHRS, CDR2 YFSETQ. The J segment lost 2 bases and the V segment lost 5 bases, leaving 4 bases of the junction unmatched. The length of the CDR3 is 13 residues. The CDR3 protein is CASSTGQTYEQYF. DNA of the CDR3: TGCGCCAGCAGTACGGGACAGACCTACGAGCAGTACTTC.

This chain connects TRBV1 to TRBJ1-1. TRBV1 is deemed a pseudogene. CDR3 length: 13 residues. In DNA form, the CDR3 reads TGCACCAGCAGCCAGAGAGGGAACACTGAAGCTTTCTTT. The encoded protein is CTSSQRGNTEAFF.

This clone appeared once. The CDR3 reads CASSLARPSGNSPLHF. The CDR3 DNA reads as TGCGCCAGCAGCTTGGCCAGGCCCTCTGGTAATTCACCCCTCCACTTT. The rearrangement links TRBV5-1 to TRBJ1-6; D remains ambiguous. Germline V gene lookup returns CDR1 SGHRS and CDR2 YFSETQ. CDR3 size: 16 residues. V lost 0 bases, J lost 6 bases, and 13 bases lay in between.